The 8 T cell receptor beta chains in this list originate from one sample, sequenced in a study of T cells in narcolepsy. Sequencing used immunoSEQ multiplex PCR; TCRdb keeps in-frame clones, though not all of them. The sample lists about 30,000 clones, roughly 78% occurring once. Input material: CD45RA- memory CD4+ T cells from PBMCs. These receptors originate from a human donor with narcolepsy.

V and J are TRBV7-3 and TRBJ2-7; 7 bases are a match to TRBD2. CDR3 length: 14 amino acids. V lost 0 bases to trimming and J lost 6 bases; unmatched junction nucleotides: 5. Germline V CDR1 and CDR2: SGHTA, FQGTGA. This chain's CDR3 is CASSLTPWGGEQYF. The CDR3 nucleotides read TGTGCCAGCAGCTTAACGCCGTGGGGGGGCGAGCAGTACTTC.

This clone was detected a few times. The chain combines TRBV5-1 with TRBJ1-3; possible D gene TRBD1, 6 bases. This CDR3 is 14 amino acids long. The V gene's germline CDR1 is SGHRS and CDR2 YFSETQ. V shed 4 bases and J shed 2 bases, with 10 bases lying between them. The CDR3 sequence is CASSGAGAGNTIYF. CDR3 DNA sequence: TGCGCCAGCAGCGGCGCAGGGGCTGGAAACACCATATATTTT.

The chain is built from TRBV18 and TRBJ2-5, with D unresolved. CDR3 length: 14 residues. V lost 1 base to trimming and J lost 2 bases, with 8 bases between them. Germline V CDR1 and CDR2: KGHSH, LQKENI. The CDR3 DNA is TGTGCCAGCTCACCACTCTTGCTACAAGAGACCCAGTACTTC. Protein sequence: CASSPLLLQETQYF.

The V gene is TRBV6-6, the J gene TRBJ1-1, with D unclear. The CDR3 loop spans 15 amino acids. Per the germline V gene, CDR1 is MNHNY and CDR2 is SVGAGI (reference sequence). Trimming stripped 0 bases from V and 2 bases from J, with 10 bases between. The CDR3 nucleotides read TGTGCCAGCAGTTACTCGTATGAGAGAAACACTGAAGCTTTCTTT. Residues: CASSYSYERNTEAFF.

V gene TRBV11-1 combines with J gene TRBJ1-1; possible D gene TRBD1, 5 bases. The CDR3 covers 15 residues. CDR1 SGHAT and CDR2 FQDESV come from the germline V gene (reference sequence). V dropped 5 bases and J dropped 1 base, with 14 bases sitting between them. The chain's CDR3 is CASSRSGGRNTEAFF. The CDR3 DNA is TGTGCCAGCAGCCGATCCGGGGGAAGGAACACTGAAGCTTTCTTT.

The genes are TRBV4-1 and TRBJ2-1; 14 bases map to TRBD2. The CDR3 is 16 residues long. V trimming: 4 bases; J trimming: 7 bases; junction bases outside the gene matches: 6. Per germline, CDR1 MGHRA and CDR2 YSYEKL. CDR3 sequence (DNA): TGCGCCAGCAGCCGGGGACTAGCGGGAGTGTGGAATGAGCAGTTCTTC. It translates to CASSRGLAGVWNEQFF.

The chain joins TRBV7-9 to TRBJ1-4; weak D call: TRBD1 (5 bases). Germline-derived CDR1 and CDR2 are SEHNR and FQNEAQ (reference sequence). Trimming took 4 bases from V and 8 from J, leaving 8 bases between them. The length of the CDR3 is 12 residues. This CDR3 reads CASSYGGEKLFF. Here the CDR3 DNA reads TGTGCCAGCAGCTATGGGGGGGAAAAACTGTTTTTT.

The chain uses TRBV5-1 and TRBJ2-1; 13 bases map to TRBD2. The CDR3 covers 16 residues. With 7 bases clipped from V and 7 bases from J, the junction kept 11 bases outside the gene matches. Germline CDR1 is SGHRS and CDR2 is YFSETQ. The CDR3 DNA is TGCGCCAGCGGACGACTAGCGGGGGGTTTTTCGAATGAGCAGTTCTTC. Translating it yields CASGRLAGGFSNEQFF.